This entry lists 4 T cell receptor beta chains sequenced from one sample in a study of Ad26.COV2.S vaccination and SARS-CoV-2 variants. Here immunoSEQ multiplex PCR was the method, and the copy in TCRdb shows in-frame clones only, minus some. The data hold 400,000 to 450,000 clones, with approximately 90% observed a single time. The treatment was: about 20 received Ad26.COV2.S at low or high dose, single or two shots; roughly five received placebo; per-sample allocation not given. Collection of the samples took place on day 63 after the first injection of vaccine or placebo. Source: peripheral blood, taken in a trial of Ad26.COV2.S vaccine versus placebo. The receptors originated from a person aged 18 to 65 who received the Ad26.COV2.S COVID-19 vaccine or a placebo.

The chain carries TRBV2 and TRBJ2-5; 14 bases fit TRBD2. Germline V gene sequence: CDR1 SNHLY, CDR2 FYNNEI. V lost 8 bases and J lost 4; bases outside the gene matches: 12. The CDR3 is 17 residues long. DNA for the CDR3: TGTGCCAGCCAGAGCCTGGGACTAGCGGGAGACGGAGAGACCCAGTACTTC. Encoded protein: CASQSLGLAGDGETQYF.

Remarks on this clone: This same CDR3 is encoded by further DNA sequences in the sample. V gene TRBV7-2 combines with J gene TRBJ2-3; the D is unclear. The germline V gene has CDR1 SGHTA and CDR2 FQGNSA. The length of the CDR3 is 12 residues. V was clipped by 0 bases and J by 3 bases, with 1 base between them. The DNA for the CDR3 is TGTGCCAGCAGCTTAGCGACAGATACGCAGTATTTT. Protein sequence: CASSLATDTQYF.

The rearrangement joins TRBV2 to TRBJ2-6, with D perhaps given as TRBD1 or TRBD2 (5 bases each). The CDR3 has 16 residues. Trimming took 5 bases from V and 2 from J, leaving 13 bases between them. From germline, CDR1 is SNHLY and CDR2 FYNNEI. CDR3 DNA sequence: TGTGCCAGCAGTTTATGGGGGATTGCTGGGGCCAACGTCCTGACTTTC. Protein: CASSLWGIAGANVLTF.

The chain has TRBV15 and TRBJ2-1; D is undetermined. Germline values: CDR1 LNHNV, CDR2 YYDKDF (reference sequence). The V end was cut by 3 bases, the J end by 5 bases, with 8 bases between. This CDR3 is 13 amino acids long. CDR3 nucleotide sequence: TGTGCCACCAGCAGCGGACGGCACAATGAGCAGTTCTTC. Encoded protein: CATSSGRHNEQFF.